This T cell receptor (beta chain) stems from a study of post-analysis software for immune sequencing data. Study observations and caveats: Included in a set of five TRBV segments more frequent in patients than controls were TRBV5-6, TRBV5-1 and TRBV20-1.

The TCR beta cDNA libraries carried unique molecular identifiers. TCRdb re-derived calls from the PCR reads in MiXCR, one entry per CDR3 protein. The profile shows roughly 200,000 distinct CDR3 sequences, approximately 28% of them singletons. This clonotype was recorded at least ten times. Its antigen is still unknown. Trimming removed 0 bases from V and 2 bases from J; junction bases left unmatched: 5. Germline CDR1 is SGHRS and CDR2 is YFSETQ. This CDR3 is 16 amino acids long. The clonotype comes from a girl aged 2 to 17 with multiple sclerosis. The chain carries TRBV5-1 and TRBJ2-3; 8 bases agree with TRBD2. The sample consisted of blood. CDR3 residues: CASSLGPAGATDTQYF. In DNA, the CDR3 is TGCGCCAGCAGCTTGGGTCCAGCGGGAGCCACAGATACGCAGTATTTT.